This is a list of T cell receptor beta chains from one sample in a study of blood T cell repertoires in COVID-19. Clones were sequenced by immunoSEQ multiplex PCR, and TCRdb holds only the in-frame ones, with some missing. Of a few hundred thousand clones in the sample, 80% to 90% were seen once. The sample taken for sequencing was PBMCs or T cells enriched from blood (not recorded which). The source of these receptors is a man between 18 and 35 years old who had recovered from COVID-19. Both conserved end residues are part of each CDR3. A D gene is named only where the DNA matches it firmly. Where a row states a size, it is once, few, many or the class of an expanded clone; other rows omit it.

CASSQETGIRTDTQYF | TGCGCCAGCAGCCAAGAGACAGGGATTCGCACAGATACGCAGTATTTT | TRBJ2-3 | TRBV4-1 | TRBD1 | -
CASSMGGIRYEQYF | TGTGCCAGCAGCATGGGGGGTATCAGATACGAGCAGTACTTC | TRBJ2-7 | TRBV2 | - | -
CASTLAGEGTQYF | TGTGCCAGCACCCTAGCGGGGGAAGGTACGCAGTATTTT | TRBJ2-3 | TRBV27 | TRBD2 | -
CASSLRPDRQGSSYEQYF | TGTGCCAGCAGCTTAAGGCCTGATAGACAGGGAAGCTCCTACGAGCAGTACTTC | TRBJ2-7 | TRBV7-3 | TRBD1 | -
CASQSGHRGNSPLHF | TGTGCCAGCCAGTCGGGCCACAGGGGCAATTCACCCCTCCACTTT | TRBJ1-6 | TRBV27 | TRBD1 | -
CASSVGLAGGDIAKNIQYF | TGTGCCAGTAGCGTGGGACTAGCGGGAGGGGATATAGCCAAAAACATTCAGTACTTC | TRBJ2-4 | TRBV19 | TRBD2 | -
CAIGHSPRLDEQYF | TGTGCCATCGGTCACAGCCCTCGCCTTGACGAGCAGTACTTC | TRBJ2-7 | TRBV10-3 | - | -
CASRYRTGRGTNEKLFF | TGTGCCAGCAGATACCGGACAGGGCGGGGAACTAATGAAAAACTGTTTTTT | TRBJ1-4 | TRBV7-9 | TRBD1 | -
CASSQRGQVDEQFF | TGCGCCAGCAGCCAACGGGGACAGGTCGATGAGCAGTTCTTC | TRBJ2-1 | TRBV5-1 | TRBD1 | -
CSASIPTGSYNEQFF | TGCAGTGCTAGTATCCCCACAGGATCTTACAATGAGCAGTTCTTC | TRBJ2-1 | TRBV20-1 | - | -
CASRLTGWNTEAFF | TGTGCCAGCAGGCTAACAGGGTGGAACACTGAAGCTTTCTTT | TRBJ1-1 | TRBV6-5 | - | -
CASNRDRYQPQHF | TGCGCCAGCAATCGGGACAGGTATCAGCCCCAGCATTTT | TRBJ1-5 | TRBV23-1 | TRBD1 | -
CASSDGQGIDTQYF | TGTGCCAGCAGTGACGGACAGGGGATTGATACGCAGTATTTT | TRBJ2-3 | TRBV6-1 | TRBD1 | -
CASSPGQGQQYF | TGTGCCAGCAGCCCAGGACAGGGGCAGCAGTATTTT | TRBJ2-3 | TRBV11-3 | TRBD1 | -
CASSSPQATNEKLFF | TGTGCCAGCAGTTCCCCACAAGCAACTAATGAAAAACTGTTTTTT | TRBJ1-4 | TRBV28 | - | -
CASSYAYLTGKFYEQYF | TGTGCCAGCAGTTACGCCTACCTTACAGGGAAATTCTACGAGCAGTACTTC | TRBJ2-7 | TRBV6-2/TRBV6-3 | - | -
CASSLYPGSAEKLFF | TGTGCCAGCAGTTTATACCCGGGGTCGGCTGAAAAACTGTTTTTT | TRBJ1-4 | TRBV27 | - | -
CASSSNTGSTGELFF | TGTGCCAGCTCATCGAATACAGGGTCCACCGGGGAGCTGTTTTTT | TRBJ2-2 | TRBV18 | - | -
CASSETWDISYGYTF | TGTGCCAGCAGTGAAACTTGGGACATATCGTATGGCTACACCTTC | TRBJ1-2 | TRBV2 | - | -
CASSFGLSGELFF | TGTGCCAGCAGTTTCGGGTTATCGGGGGAGCTGTTTTTT | TRBJ2-2 | TRBV12-3/TRBV12-4 | - | -
CASSLGITTGETQYF | TGCGCCAGCAGCTTGGGTATCACGACAGGTGAGACCCAGTACTTC | TRBJ2-5 | TRBV5-1 | - | -
CATSFAGNQPQHF | TGTGCCACCAGTTTTGCAGGGAATCAGCCCCAGCATTTT | TRBJ1-5 | TRBV24-1 | - | -
CASSPYSQNTGELFF | TGTGCCAGCAGCCCCTACAGTCAAAACACCGGGGAGCTGTTTTTT | TRBJ2-2 | TRBV7-9 | - | -
CASSPPGHGLNSNQPQHF | TGTGCCAGCAGTCCTCCGGGACACGGCCTCAATAGCAATCAGCCCCAGCATTTT | TRBJ1-5 | TRBV28 | - | -
CASSPHGLTNEQFF | TGTGCCAGCAGCCCTCACGGACTAACCAATGAGCAGTTCTTC | TRBJ2-1 | TRBV11-3 | - | -
CASSRQGGTEAFF | TGTGCCAGCAGTCGACAGGGAGGAACTGAAGCTTTCTTT | TRBJ1-1 | TRBV12-3/TRBV12-4 | TRBD1 | -
CAWTKLAGQFSGNTIYF | TGTGCCTGGACGAAATTAGCAGGGCAGTTCTCTGGAAACACCATATATTTT | TRBJ1-3 | TRBV30 | - | -
CASSFYGTGSRAGELFF | TGTGCCAGCAGTTTTTATGGGACAGGCTCTCGGGCCGGGGAGCTGTTTTTT | TRBJ2-2 | TRBV27 | TRBD1 | once
CASSLGTVGNEQFF | TGTGCCAGCAGCTTGGGGACAGTTGGCAATGAGCAGTTCTTC | TRBJ2-1 | TRBV5-6 | - | -
CASSRPRVQNGYTF | TGTGCCAGCAGCCGCCCCCGGGTTCAGAATGGCTACACCTTC | TRBJ1-2 | TRBV11-2 | - | -
CASSLGQGGEKLFF | TGTGCCAGCAGCTTGGGACAGGGGGGTGAAAAACTGTTTTTT | TRBJ1-4 | TRBV5-8 | TRBD1 | once
CAIRDRGQDTEAFF | TGTGCCATCAGGGACAGGGGGCAGGACACTGAAGCTTTCTTT | TRBJ1-1 | TRBV10-3 | TRBD1 | -
CASSFKTGGPGYDEQFF | TGTGCCAGCAGCTTCAAAACGGGGGGGCCCGGGTACGATGAGCAGTTCTTC | TRBJ2-1 | TRBV5-4 | TRBD2 | once
CAISRDTGNQPQHF | TGTGCCATTTCACGGGACACTGGCAATCAGCCCCAGCATTTT | TRBJ1-5 | TRBV28 | - | -
CASSYELASSYNEQFF | TGTGCCAGCAGCTATGAACTAGCCAGCTCCTACAATGAGCAGTTCTTC | TRBJ2-1 | TRBV27 | - | -
CASSSPGQGARYF | TGCGCCAGCAGCTCTCCGGGACAGGGGGCTAGGTACTTC | TRBJ2-7 | TRBV4-1 | TRBD1 | many
CASSLGPFPPYEQYF | TGTGCCAGCAGCTTAGGGCCTTTCCCCCCCTACGAGCAGTACTTC | TRBJ2-7 | TRBV7-8 | - | -
CASGDRVGRTEAFF | TGTGCCAGCGGCGACAGGGTTGGGCGGACTGAAGCTTTCTTT | TRBJ1-1 | TRBV6-5 | TRBD1 | -
CASSQDKAGGSPLHF | TGCGCCAGCAGCCAAGATAAGGCAGGAGGTTCACCCCTCCACTTT | TRBJ1-6 | TRBV4-1 | - | -
CASSIRDRVNTEAFF | TGTGCCAGCAGCATCCGGGACAGGGTGAACACTGAAGCTTTCTTT | TRBJ1-1 | TRBV7-8 | TRBD1 | -
CATSRVPRDTTYEQYF | TGTGCCACCAGCAGAGTCCCCCGGGACACGACCTACGAGCAGTACTTC | TRBJ2-7 | TRBV15 | - | -
CASSDGTSGLGETQYF | TGTGCCAGCAGTGATGGGACTAGCGGCCTAGGAGAGACCCAGTACTTC | TRBJ2-5 | TRBV2 | TRBD2 | -
CASSESTLAGPLGSRTQYF | TGTGCCAGCAGTGAAAGCACTTTAGCGGGGCCCCTAGGATCCCGGACCCAGTACTTC | TRBJ2-5 | TRBV6-1 | TRBD2 | once
CASSFDYEQFF | TGCGCCAGCAGCTTTGACTATGAGCAGTTCTTC | TRBJ2-1 | TRBV5-1 | - | -
CASSQARSEGQSSYEQYF | TGCGCCAGCAGCCAAGCTAGGAGCGAAGGACAGAGCTCCTACGAGCAGTACTTC | TRBJ2-7 | TRBV4-1 | - | -
CASSSGGAGEKLFF | TGCGCCAGCAGCTCAGGGGGCGCGGGTGAAAAACTGTTTTTT | TRBJ1-4 | TRBV5-1 | TRBD1 | -
CSGKPSGRETQYF | TGCAGCGGTAAACCTAGCGGGAGAGAGACCCAGTACTTC | TRBJ2-5 | TRBV29-1 | TRBD2 | few
CASRGTGGRKTEAFF | TGTGCCAGCAGGGGGACAGGGGGCCGTAAGACTGAAGCTTTCTTT | TRBJ1-1 | TRBV6-5 | TRBD1 | -
CASSLGGLPSYEQYF | TGCGCCAGCAGCTTGGGGGGACTACCTTCCTACGAGCAGTACTTC | TRBJ2-7 | TRBV5-1 | TRBD2 | -
CSASQPWISGTEAFF | TGCAGTGCTAGTCAACCATGGATCTCGGGCACTGAAGCTTTCTTT | TRBJ1-1 | TRBV20-1 | - | -